This TCR beta chain was documented in a study of technical replicates of blood from several donors (TCRdb year 2017). Turning to this clone: Its antigen remains unidentified. No much larger clonotype is one base removed from it; base qualities were not supplied.

Library construction relied on the immunoSEQ multiplex PCR assay. TCRdb limited this immuneACCESS table to in-frame rearrangements with V and J called. A share of clones is missing; checked studies link under half to unresolved V genes, and the rest is unexplained. The sample yields roughly 71,000 clones; less than 97% were counted once. Together, the top ten hold 0.2% to 0.3% of the sample. Deletion took 3 bases off V and 5 bases off J, with a span of 10 bases between the germline ends. Per the germline V gene, SGHAT is the CDR1 and FQNNGV is the CDR2. Its CDR3 holds 13 amino acids, cysteine through phenylalanine. This entry keeps only the CDR3 DNA: 39 bases, framed from base 1.

Specimen: T cells isolated from PBMCs. The chain links TRBV11-2 with TRBJ1-2, with no reliable assignment of the D segment. The TCR was taken from a human donor in good health. The CDR3 reads as follows: CASSLYNSYGYTF. The DNA reads TGTGCCAGCAGCTTGTATAACTCATATGGCTACACCTTC. Extended through the reference TRBV11-2 and TRBJ1-2 proteins, this CDR3 yields the full variable domain: EAGVAQSPRYKIIEKRQSVAFWCNPISGHATLYWYQQILGQGPKLLIQFQNNGVVDDSQLPKDRFSAERLKGVDSTLKIQPAKLEDSAVYLCASSLYNSYGYTFGSGTRLTVV.